The rows below give T cell receptor beta chains drawn from one sample of a study of control samples from healthy donors and cancer patients. This table comes from immunoSEQ multiplex PCR, and its TCRdb copy is limited to in-frame clones, with some not included. The top ten clones hold 4.9% of a sample with around 150,000 clones, around nine tenths of them seen once. What was sequenced was blood. Source of these receptors: a man aged 25-45 years in good health. Each CDR3 is given with its conserved first and last residue. A D gene is named only where the DNA matches it firmly. Clone size appears in some rows only: once, few, many, or a class for an expanded clone.

CASTLGGGESVTQYF | TGTGCCAGCACCCTAGGGGGGGGCGAATCTGTGACCCAGTACTTC | - | TRBJ2-5 | TRBV6-5 | -
CASSPETDSYGYTF | TGCGCCAGCAGCCCAGAGACGGACTCCTATGGCTACACCTTC | once | TRBJ1-2 | TRBV4-1 | -
CASSLYIGTGALAQLQYF | TGTGCCAGCAGCTTATATATCGGGACTGGGGCTCTGGCACAATTGCAGTATTTT | - | TRBJ2-3 | TRBV11-2 | -
CATSDLGLNTGELFF | TGTGCCACCAGTGATTTGGGACTAAACACCGGGGAGCTGTTTTTT | - | TRBJ2-2 | TRBV24-1 | -
CSVGSSNNSPLHF | TGCAGCGTTGGCTCAAGTAATAATTCACCCCTCCACTTT | few | TRBJ1-6 | TRBV29-1 | -
CASSIRNRGSTGELFF | TGTGCCAGTAGTATACGCAACAGGGGGTCCACCGGGGAGCTGTTTTTT | - | TRBJ2-2 | TRBV19 | TRBD1
CATSRSNEKLFF | TGTGCCACCAGCAGGAGTAATGAAAAACTGTTTTTT | - | TRBJ1-4 | TRBV15 | -
CAISHSGSPYEQYF | TGTGCCATCAGTCACAGCGGGAGTCCTTACGAGCAGTACTTC | - | TRBJ2-7 | TRBV10-3 | TRBD2
CASSLDREFGYTF | TGCGCCAGCAGCTTGGACAGGGAGTTTGGCTACACCTTC | - | TRBJ1-2 | TRBV5-1 | -
CASSLGALNTEAFF | TGTGCCAGCAGCTTAGGGGCTTTGAACACTGAAGCTTTCTTT | - | TRBJ1-1 | TRBV11-2 | -
CASSALGATGYTF | TGCGCCAGCAGTGCGCTGGGGGCTACTGGCTACACCTTC | - | TRBJ1-2 | TRBV5-1 | -
CASSDIRYEQYF | TGTGCCAGCAGTGACATTAGGTACGAGCAGTACTTC | once | TRBJ2-7 | TRBV6-6 | -
CASSSPVRDRFYEQYF | TGTGCCAGCAGTTCCCCAGTCCGGGACAGATTCTACGAGCAGTACTTC | once | TRBJ2-7 | TRBV6-2/TRBV6-3 | TRBD1
CASRGGLRETQYF | TGTGCCAGCAGGGGGGGACTAAGGGAGACCCAGTACTTC | - | TRBJ2-5 | TRBV2 | TRBD2
CASRAGTSGSGFF | TGTGCCAGCAGGGCCGGGACTAGCGGGAGTGGGTTCTTC | - | TRBJ2-1 | TRBV11-2 | TRBD2
CASKLALGGTALTGELFF | TGTGCCAGTAAACTAGCCTTAGGCGGGACTGCGTTGACCGGGGAGCTGTTTTTT | - | TRBJ2-2 | TRBV19 | -
CASSVGSGATDTQYF | TGTGCCAGCAGCGTAGGGAGCGGAGCTACAGATACGCAGTATTTT | - | TRBJ2-3 | TRBV9 | -
CASSLMGTPGGNEQFF | TGTGCCAGCAGCTTAATGGGGACGCCGGGTGGGAATGAGCAGTTCTTC | once | TRBJ2-1 | TRBV7-2 | -
CASSLAGGDTEAFF | TGTGCCAGCAGCTTAGCAGGGGGGGACACTGAAGCTTTCTTT | - | TRBJ1-1 | TRBV13 | TRBD1
CASSPDRVNDGYTF | TGTGCCAGCAGCCCGGACAGGGTGAATGATGGCTACACCTTC | - | TRBJ1-2 | TRBV7-8 | TRBD1
CASRVWRSDGYEQYF | TGTGCCAGCAGAGTATGGCGATCCGATGGCTACGAGCAGTACTTC | - | TRBJ2-7 | TRBV13 | -
CASSRMGGSNEKLFF | TGTGCCAGCAGCCGAATGGGTGGGAGTAATGAAAAACTGTTTTTT | - | TRBJ1-4 | TRBV4-2 | -
CASSLESSGDGSYNEQFF | TGTGCCAGCAGCTTAGAGAGTAGCGGGGACGGCTCCTACAATGAGCAGTTCTTC | - | TRBJ2-1 | TRBV11-3 | TRBD2
CASSLGQGIKAFF | TGTGCCAGCAGCTTAGGGCAGGGGATAAAGGCTTTCTTT | once | TRBJ1-1 | TRBV7-2 | -
CSVELAGVQETQYF | TGCAGCGTTGAGTTGGCGGGGGTTCAAGAGACCCAGTACTTC | once | TRBJ2-5 | TRBV29-1 | TRBD2
CASSPQKGSGNTIYF | TGTGCCAGCAGCCCTCAAAAGGGATCTGGAAACACCATATATTTT | - | TRBJ1-3 | TRBV9 | -
CASSLGGAPTDTQYF | TGTGCCAGCAGCTTAGGAGGGGCCCCCACAGATACGCAGTATTTT | few | TRBJ2-3 | TRBV11-3 | -
CASSPSGREQYF | TGTGCCAGCAGCCCATCGGGGCGCGAGCAGTACTTC | - | TRBJ2-7 | TRBV7-8 | -
CASSQRESSQYF | TGTGCCAGCAGCCAGAGGGAGAGTTCGCAGTACTTC | few | TRBJ2-7 | TRBV3-1/TRBV3-2 | -
CASTLESGGKETQYF | TGTGCCAGCACGTTGGAAAGCGGTGGAAAAGAGACCCAGTACTTC | - | TRBJ2-5 | TRBV6-5 | -
CASARTSGGTDTQYF | TGTGCCAGCGCTAGGACTAGCGGGGGAACAGATACGCAGTATTTT | few | TRBJ2-3 | TRBV6-4 | TRBD2
CASSVGTDRYF | TGTGCCAGCAGTGTAGGGACCGACAGGTACTTC | - | TRBJ2-7 | TRBV2 | -
CASSQEPGTGGYNQPQHF | TGCGCCAGCAGCCAAGAGCCGGGGACAGGGGGTTACAATCAGCCCCAGCATTTT | - | TRBJ1-5 | TRBV4-1 | TRBD1